The 2 T cell receptor beta chains reported below all come from one sample, sequenced in a study of cytomegalovirus exposure and HLA in healthy donors. It was with 60 Vbeta and 13 Jbeta primers that the PCR ran. Profiling relied on immunoSEQ multiplex PCR, and the TCRdb table lists in-frame clones only, not all of them. Here the sample table reports around 100,000 clones. The sample was PBMCs. The receptors derive from a man aged 40-50 years in good health and CMV-seronegative.

The rearrangement links TRBV11-2 to TRBJ1-1, with D perhaps matching TRBD1 (6 bases). CDR1 SGHAT and CDR2 FQNNGV come from the germline V gene. The V and J ends lost 5 bases and 4 bases respectively, with 11 bases between them. CDR3 length: 13 residues. The CDR3 DNA follows: TGTGCCAGCAGCCCTCAGGGGATCACTGAAGCTTTCTTT. Protein product: CASSPQGITEAFF.

The chain combines TRBV6-1 with TRBJ2-3, with 9 bases aligning to TRBD1. Unmatched junction bases numbered 6, after V lost 6 bases and J lost 2 bases. Per the germline V gene, CDR1 is MNHNS and CDR2 is SASEGT. The CDR3 contains 15 residues. The CDR3 sequence: CASSLTGGTTDTQYF. The CDR3 DNA is TGTGCCAGCAGCTTGACAGGGGGGACCACAGATACGCAGTATTTT.